The rows below give T cell receptor beta chains drawn from one sample of a study of T cell responses to AZD1222 COVID-19 vaccine. Data came from immunoSEQ multiplex PCR; TCRdb stores just in-frame clones and leaves some out. The repertoire includes some 71,000 clones, approximately 90% of them detected once, and 28% sits in the top ten. The sample was peripheral blood, taken 28 days after the second AZD1222 dose. Every receptor here comes from an adult who received the AZD1222 COVID-19 vaccine. CDR3s include the opening cysteine and the closing phenylalanine or tryptophan. D genes are given only for firm matches. Rows may omit the clone size; those that give it use once, few, many or a size class.

>TRBV25-1|once|.|TRBJ2-7
TGTGCCAGCAGTTGGCAGGGAGCCTACGAGCAGTACTTC
CASSWQGAYEQYF
>TRBV5-6|.|.|TRBJ2-7
TGTGCCAGCAGCCTGAGCGCGGGTGAGCAGTACTTC
CASSLSAGEQYF
>TRBV15|.|.|TRBJ2-5
TGTGCCACCAGCAGAGCAAGGGAAGAGACCCAGTACTTC
CATSRAREETQYF
>TRBV29-1|.|TRBD2|TRBJ2-2
TGCAGCGTCCGCGTTTCGTTGCCGGGACTAGCGGGAGTGGCGAACACCGGGGAGCTGTTTTTT
CSVRVSLPGLAGVANTGELFF
>TRBV7-3|once|.|TRBJ1-1
TGTGCCAGCAGCCCACCTGGGAAGGTGTCTTGGTACCTCATGAACACTGAAGCTTTCTTT
CASSPPGKVSWYLMNTEAFF
>TRBV2|.|TRBD2|TRBJ2-3
TGTGCCAGCAGCGACCTAGCGGGAGGGACAGATACGCAGTATTTT
CASSDLAGGTDTQYF
>TRBV19|.|TRBD1|TRBJ1-2
TGTGCCAGTAGTCCCCCTGGACAGGGGGATATCTATGGCTACACCTTC
CASSPPGQGDIYGYTF
>TRBV27|.|.|TRBJ2-1
TGTGCCAGCAGTTTAAATTTTGCGCGGGCAGCCTACAATGAGCAGTTCTTC
CASSLNFARAAYNEQFF
>TRBV9|.|TRBD1|TRBJ2-7
TGTGCCAGCAGCGTGGGGGACAGTTCCTACGAGCAGTACTTC
CASSVGDSSYEQYF
>TRBV18|.|.|TRBJ1-4
TGTGCCAGCTCACCGCTGGACCGGGCCGGGGCTAATGAAAAACTGTTTTTT
CASSPLDRAGANEKLFF
>TRBV9|.|.|TRBJ2-3
TGTGCCAGCAGCTTTGAGGGAACAGATACGCAGTATTTT
CASSFEGTDTQYF
>TRBV19|.|.|TRBJ1-4
TGTGCCAGCTTACCACGAACAGGAGGATTTGAAAAACTGTTTTTT
CASLPRTGGFEKLFF
>TRBV29-1|.|.|TRBJ1-2
TGCAGCGCCGAGACAGGTTTAGCTAACTATGGCTACACCTTC
CSAETGLANYGYTF
>TRBV18|.|.|TRBJ1-2
TGTGCCAGCTCACTACGACAGCAGGACTATGGCTACACCTTC
CASSLRQQDYGYTF
>TRBV7-8|.|.|TRBJ1-6
TGTGCCAGCAGCCCTCCGGGGATTAATTCACCCCTCCACTTT
CASSPPGINSPLHF
>TRBV14|.|.|TRBJ1-1
TGTGCCAGCAGCCATGGGGGGTTCACTGAAGCTTTCTTT
CASSHGGFTEAFF
>TRBV11-2|.|.|TRBJ2-3
TGTGCCAGCAGCTTAGGTAGTGATACGCAGTATTTT
CASSLGSDTQYF
>TRBV5-1|.|.|TRBJ2-4
TGCGCCAGCAGCTTAGCCGGGACAAGAGGGGACATTCAGTACTTC
CASSLAGTRGDIQYF
>TRBV19|.|.|TRBJ2-5
TGTGCCAGTAGTATAAGGGCAGGGCCTCAAGAGACCCAGTACTTC
CASSIRAGPQETQYF
>TRBV6-5|once|TRBD1|TRBJ1-2
TGTGCCAGCAGTTACCACAAGGACAGGGGCCATGGCTACACCTTC
CASSYHKDRGHGYTF
>TRBV11-2|.|TRBD2|TRBJ2-7
TGTGCCAGCAGCCTCGGCCCGGGAGGGTTCTACGAGCAGTACTTC
CASSLGPGGFYEQYF
>TRBV28|.|.|TRBJ1-2
TGTGCCAGCAGTTTCCCACCTTCCTATGGCTACACCTTC
CASSFPPSYGYTF
>TRBV19|few|.|TRBJ1-2
TGTGCCAGTAGTATAGGTACTCTTCAATCGGATGGCTACACCTTC
CASSIGTLQSDGYTF
>TRBV29-1|.|.|TRBJ2-7
TGCAGCGTTGCCCGGACCAGCCTCGGGGTCTACGAGCAGTACTTC
CSVARTSLGVYEQYF
>TRBV7-6|.|.|TRBJ2-6
TGTGCCAACCCGGGTCATAGGCACCCCTCTGGGGCCAACGTCCTGACTTTC
CANPGHRHPSGANVLTF
>TRBV9|.|.|TRBJ2-7
TGTGCCAGCAGCAGCACCGGGACCGCGTTCCACGAGCAGTACTTC
CASSSTGTAFHEQYF
>TRBV19|.|TRBD1|TRBJ1-5
TGTGCCAGTATCCCCGGCCGGGACAGGGGACAGCCCCAGCATTTT
CASIPGRDRGQPQHF
>TRBV19|.|TRBD1|TRBJ2-3
TGTGCCAGTAGTATAGGGGACAGAGGCACAGATACGCAGTATTTT
CASSIGDRGTDTQYF
>TRBV28|few|.|TRBJ1-5
TGTGCCAGCGGAAGGCAGCCCCAGCATTTT
CASGRQPQHF
>TRBV6-5|.|TRBD1|TRBJ1-1
TGTGCCAGCAGACAAGACAGGGACCAATGGACTGAAGCTTTCTTT
CASRQDRDQWTEAFF
>TRBV2|.|TRBD1|TRBJ1-3
TGTGCCAGACAGGGGGCGAATGGAAACACCATATATTTT
CARQGANGNTIYF
>TRBV6-5|.|.|TRBJ1-2
TGTGCCAGCAGACAGGGCCCTAACTATGGCTACACCTTC
CASRQGPNYGYTF
>TRBV6-6|.|TRBD2|TRBJ2-7
TGTGCCAGCAGGGGTGGGCTAGCGGGTTTTCTATACGAGCAGTACTTC
CASRGGLAGFLYEQYF
>TRBV9|.|TRBD1|TRBJ2-1
TGTGCCAGCAGCGAAGACAGGGTCAATGAGCAGTTCTTC
CASSEDRVNEQFF
>TRBV7-2|.|.|TRBJ2-1
TGTGCCAGCAGTACTAGCCGAAGAAATGAGCAGTTCTTC
CASSTSRRNEQFF
>TRBV7-3|.|TRBD1|TRBJ2-1
TGTGCCAGCAGCTCCGACAGGGGCAATGAGCAGTTCTTC
CASSSDRGNEQFF
>TRBV9|.|TRBD2|TRBJ2-5
TGTGCCAGCAGCCCTCGGACTAGCACGCTTGAGACCCAGTACTTC
CASSPRTSTLETQYF
>TRBV10-1|.|TRBD2|TRBJ2-3
TGCGCCAGCCGAGCTAGCGGAGCGGATACGCAGTATTTT
CASRASGADTQYF
>TRBV7-2|.|TRBD1|TRBJ2-7
TGTGCCAGCAGCTTCACAGGGGGAGAATCCTACGAGCAGTACTTC
CASSFTGGESYEQYF
>TRBV6-5|.|.|TRBJ1-5
TGTGCCAGCAGATCCAACAGGGATCAGCCCCAGCATTTT
CASRSNRDQPQHF
>TRBV25-1|.|TRBD2|TRBJ2-1
TGTGCCAGCACTACGGGAGGGCTGAGGGAGCAGTTCTTC
CASTTGGLREQFF
>TRBV30|.|.|TRBJ2-7
TGTGCCTGGAGTGTACTCTACGAGCAGTACTTC
CAWSVLYEQYF
>TRBV29-1|few|TRBD2|TRBJ2-5
TGCAGCGTTTCCGGGACTAGCGGGAGGGCCGGCAGTGAGACCCAGTACTTC
CSVSGTSGRAGSETQYF
>TRBV6-5|.|.|TRBJ1-5
TGTGCCAGCAGTAACGAGGACCGCCAGCCCCAGCATTTT
CASSNEDRQPQHF
>TRBV6-4|.|.|TRBJ1-1
TGTGCCAGCCGGCCGGGCAGCGCAAACACTGAAGCTTTCTTT
CASRPGSANTEAFF
>TRBV5-1|.|.|TRBJ2-5
TGCGCCAGCAGCCCCTGGGAAGGGCGAGTTAGGGCCCAGTACTTC
CASSPWEGRVRAQYF
>TRBV5-1|.|.|TRBJ2-5
TGCGCCAGCAGCGTAGTAGGGGGAGGGATCCTGGAGACCCAGTACTTC
CASSVVGGGILETQYF
>TRBV3-1/TRBV3-2|.|.|TRBJ1-2
TGTGCCAGCAGCCAAGATTGGGGGGCCCGTGACTATGGCTACACCTTC
CASSQDWGARDYGYTF
>TRBV5-4|.|.|TRBJ2-3
TGTGCCAGCAGCTGGACCCTCACAGATACGCAGTATTTT
CASSWTLTDTQYF
>TRBV4-1|.|.|TRBJ2-3
TGCGCCAGCAGCCCGACTATTACAGATACGCAGTATTTT
CASSPTITDTQYF
>TRBV3-1/TRBV3-2|once|TRBD2|TRBJ2-1
TGTGCCAGCAGCCAAGATCCCGATTGGGGAGCGGGGAGCTCCTACAATGAGCAGTTCTTC
CASSQDPDWGAGSSYNEQFF
>TRBV18|.|.|TRBJ2-3
TGTGCCAGCTCACCACCGGGAGCGGACACAGATACGCAGTATTTT
CASSPPGADTDTQYF
>TRBV7-8|.|.|TRBJ1-1
TGTGCCAGCAGCCCAGGGACGAGGAACACTGAAGCTTTCTTT
CASSPGTRNTEAFF
>TRBV3-1/TRBV3-2|once|.|TRBJ2-7
TGTGCCAGCAGCCAAGATGGGACCCATTCCTACGAGCAGTACTTC
CASSQDGTHSYEQYF
>TRBV18|.|.|TRBJ1-1
TGTGCCAGCTCACGCTGGGAGGGTAACACTGAAGCTTTCTTT
CASSRWEGNTEAFF